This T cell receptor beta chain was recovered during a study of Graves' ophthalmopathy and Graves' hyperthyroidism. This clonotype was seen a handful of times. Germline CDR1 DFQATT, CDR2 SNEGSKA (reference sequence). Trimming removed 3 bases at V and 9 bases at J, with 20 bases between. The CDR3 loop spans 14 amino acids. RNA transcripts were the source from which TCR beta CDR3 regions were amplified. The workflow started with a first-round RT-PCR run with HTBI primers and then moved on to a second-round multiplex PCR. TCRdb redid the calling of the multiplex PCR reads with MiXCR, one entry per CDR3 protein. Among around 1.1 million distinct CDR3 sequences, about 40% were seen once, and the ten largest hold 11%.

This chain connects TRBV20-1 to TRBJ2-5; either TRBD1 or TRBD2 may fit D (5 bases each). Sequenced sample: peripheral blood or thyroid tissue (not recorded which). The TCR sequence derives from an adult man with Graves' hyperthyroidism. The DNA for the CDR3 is TGCAGTGCTAGGGGGCTGGTGGTTCTGGAGGCCCAGTACTTC. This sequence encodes CSARGLVVLEAQYF.